Listed below are T cell receptor beta chains from one sample, sequenced in a study of Graves' ophthalmopathy and Graves' hyperthyroidism. TCRdb re-analysed the multiplex PCR reads in MiXCR, keeping a single row per CDR3 protein. The data hold some 370,000 distinct CDR3 sequences, with roughly 17% observed a single time. Sequencing was carried out using peripheral blood. The receptors shown here come from an adult woman with stable Graves' hyperthyroidism. Each CDR3 is given with its conserved first and last residue. Some rows mark clone size as missing; the rest say once, few, many or name a class of expanded clone.

v_call,cdr3_length,clone_size,cdr3_aa
TRBV6-1,13,.,CAAQGTLNTEAFF
TRBV12-3/TRBV12-4,14,many,CASRLGQGNSPLHF
TRBV29-1,14,many,CSVLTGGKAYEQYF
TRBV11-2,13,.,CASSLGGTRPQYF
TRBV12-3/TRBV12-4,13,many,CASSRLAGTEQYF
TRBV9,14,many,CASSVGTANTEAFF
TRBV11-2,13,many,CASSLVKLLGLFF
TRBV11-1,16,few,CASSSPGQGGPYEQYF
TRBV19,15,many,CASSIGGLAAYGYTF
TRBV20-1,15,.,CSARPGAIDNQPQHF
TRBV30,14,.,CAWSVLWGNTEAFF
TRBV11-2,12,many,CASSFWENGYTF
TRBV6-5,16,many,CASSRLLGERNTEAFF
TRBV12-3/TRBV12-4,15,.,CASSYSNRGWQPQHF
TRBV6-1,14,many,CASSPREAHYEQYF
TRBV24-1,18,many,CATSERQPLAGVQETQYF
TRBV5-1,15,many,CASSLDTWGNTEAFF
TRBV12-3/TRBV12-4,11,.,CASTGTGEVFF
TRBV12-3/TRBV12-4,15,.,CASRLGQGAGQPQHF
TRBV19,16,many,CASSIAGLADSYEQYF
TRBV12-3/TRBV12-4,14,many,CASRSGRAPETQYF
TRBV11-2,16,.,CASSFRGTASSYEQYF
TRBV6-1,14,many,CASRPDRIAYEQYF
TRBV4-1,15,.,CASSPGQGFSQPQHF
TRBV10-3,12,many,CAISENGETQYF
TRBV7-3,12,many,CASSSTGVEAFF
TRBV7-2,14,.,CASSSSGSFSEQYF
TRBV20-1,16,many,CSARTQTGTVSYEQYF
TRBV28,16,many,CASSFGALTVYYEQYF
TRBV7-2,13,many,CASSRTTSMGAFF
TRBV12-3/TRBV12-4,14,.,CASSLGKSNQPQHF
TRBV12-3/TRBV12-4,14,many,CASSSTGEGETQYF
TRBV10-3,16,.,CAINSGTGGRRETQYF
TRBV5-4,15,many,CASSFGTGSNSPLHF
TRBV30,14,.,CAWSKPGREETQYF
TRBV2,14,.,CASEGLNSNQPQHF
TRBV7-2,13,many,CASSLAGAAEQYF
TRBV2,14,many,CASSEGTGGTEAFF
TRBV12-5,14,many,CASGTTLTAETQYF
TRBV6-5,14,.,CASSHRQGYNEQFF
TRBV12-5,13,.,CASGLPGGTEAFF
TRBV9,15,.,CASSPDPGTLYGYTF
TRBV24-1,16,many,CATSDITSGRVETQYF
TRBV30,14,many,CAWSQHGGQETQYF
TRBV30,16,many,CAWSVPRPRSRNTIYF
TRBV24-1,13,.,CATSDPSDYEQYF
TRBV25-1,16,many,CASSEPTGVEGEKLVF
TRBV18,15,many,CASSPPQGGKETQYF
TRBV20-1,16,many,CSARGRIGLVGETQYF
TRBV5-1,14,many,CASSLEGGGRGQYF
TRBV7-8,14,.,CASSQDTGWYEQYF